This TCR beta chain comes out of a study of Ad26.COV2.S vaccination and SARS-CoV-2 variants. Study information: This donor came from the COV1001 trial of Ad26.COV2.S.

The treatment was: approximately 18 received Ad26.COV2.S at low or high dose, single or two shots; 5 received placebo; per-sample allocation not given. Sampling was performed 63 days after the first vaccine or placebo injection. Some clones are missing from TCRdb's copy, which holds only in-frame ones; the method was immunoSEQ multiplex PCR. Of about 480,000 clones in the sample, approximately 88% were seen once. This clonotype was obtained from a person aged 18-65 years who received the Ad26.COV2.S COVID-19 vaccine or a placebo. The sequenced sample was peripheral blood, obtained in a trial of Ad26.COV2.S vaccine versus placebo.

The CDR3 spells CASRFGVLANEKLFF. DNA for the CDR3: TGCGCCAGCAGATTCGGGGTTTTGGCTAATGAAAAACTGTTTTTT. The chain employs TRBV5-1 and TRBJ1-4; no definite D call. The V and J ends lost 5 bases and 3 bases respectively, with 14 bases between them. Germline-derived CDR1 and CDR2 are SGHRS and YFSETQ. This CDR3 has 15 amino acids.